Below are 23 T cell receptor beta chains sequenced from a single sample in a study of T cells in localized non-small cell lung cancer. Some clones are missing from TCRdb's copy, which holds only in-frame ones; the method was immunoSEQ multiplex PCR. The sample yields about 14,000 clones, 28% seen once. The sample here was lung tumor tissue, taken before any cancer treatment. Receptors were obtained from an older female donor with stage I lung adenocarcinoma.

This clone was picked up a small number of times. The chain couples TRBV11-3 to TRBJ2-2; TRBD2 might be the D (5 bases). The ends were cut back, 5 bases at V and 2 bases at J, with 9 bases in the middle. The CDR3 covers 14 residues. CDR1 is SGHNT and CDR2 is YENEEA in the germline V gene. CDR3 amino acids: CASSLGLNTGELFF. CDR3 coding DNA: TGTGCCAGCAGCCTCGGACTTAACACCGGGGAGCTGTTTTTT.

The chain recombines TRBV29-1 with TRBJ2-7; D is possibly TRBD1 (6 bases). CDR1 and CDR2 from the germline V gene are SQVTM and ANQGSEA. V lost 6 bases and J 6 bases, leaving 24 bases between the germline ends. The CDR3 covers 15 residues. The CDR3, as DNA: TGCAGCGTAGCCCGAGTAGGCAGGGACATAGGCGAGCAGTACTTC. Amino acid sequence: CSVARVGRDIGEQYF.

This clone was picked up a small number of times. The gene calls are TRBV30 and TRBJ1-2; D call uncertain. V was clipped by 7 bases and J by 5 bases, with 23 bases between them. This CDR3 has 15 residues. Germline-derived CDR1 and CDR2 are GTSNPN and SVGIG (reference sequence). DNA for the CDR3: TGTGCCTCCCGCTACAAGGGCCTTTCAACTTATGGCTACACCTTC. The encoded protein is CASRYKGLSTYGYTF. The full variable domain, in which reference TRBV30 and TRBJ1-2 provide the parts outside the CDR3, is SQTIHQWPATLVQPVGSPLSLECTVEGTSNPNLYWYRQAAGRGLQLLFYSVGIGQISSEVPQNLSASRPQDRQFILSSKKLLLSDSGFYLCASRYKGLSTYGYTFGSGTRLTVV.

The gene calls are TRBV19 and TRBJ1-2; no clear D. The CDR3 has 14 residues. Per the germline V gene, CDR1 is LNHDA and CDR2 is SQIVND (reference sequence). Trimming shortened V by 1 base and J by 2 bases, and 8 bases separated the two germline ends. In DNA form, the CDR3 reads TGTGCCAGTAGTATAGGCACCCTGAACTATGGCTACACCTTC. Amino acid sequence: CASSIGTLNYGYTF.

This clone was picked up a small number of times. The chain couples TRBV19 to TRBJ2-2; D is uncertain. In germline, CDR1 is LNHDA, CDR2 SQIVND (reference sequence). The CDR3 runs to 12 residues. V lost 8 bases to trimming and J lost 3 bases, with 7 bases between them. This CDR3 reads CASGQYTGELFF. CDR3 bases: TGTGCCAGTGGCCAGTACACCGGGGAGCTGTTTTTT.

The genes are TRBV7-6 and TRBJ2-7; TRBD2 matches 10 bases. The CDR3 is made up of 17 amino acids. The V gene's germline CDR1 is SGHVS and CDR2 FNYEAQ. After removal of 2 bases from V and 0 bases from J, the junction contained 7 bases not matched to a gene. CDR3 sequence: CASSLMTSGPLSYEQYF. The DNA for the CDR3 is TGTGCCAGCAGCTTAATGACTAGCGGGCCCCTCTCCTACGAGCAGTACTTC.

This clone came up a few times. The V call is TRBV10-2, the J call TRBJ1-3; D call uncertain. In germline, CDR1 is WSHSY, CDR2 SAAADI. V dropped 0 bases and J dropped 0 bases, with 9 bases sitting between them. The CDR3 consists of 16 residues. The CDR3 bases are TGCGCCAGCAGTGAGTCCGGAGCTAGCTCTGGAAACACCATATATTTT. This sequence encodes CASSESGASSGNTIYF.

V usage is TRBV30 and J usage is TRBJ2-3; TRBD2 matches at 13 bases. Looked up from germline, CDR1 is GTSNPN and CDR2 is SVGIG (reference sequence). Trimming at V came to 3 bases and at J to 1 base, leaving 1 base not matched to a gene. This CDR3 is built from 15 residues. In DNA, the CDR3 is TGTGCCTGGAGGGGACTAGCGGGACGCACAGATACGCAGTATTTT. This gives the protein CAWRGLAGRTDTQYF. The whole variable domain, filled in from reference TRBV30 and TRBJ2-3, reads SQTIHQWPATLVQPVGSPLSLECTVEGTSNPNLYWYRQAAGRGLQLLFYSVGIGQISSEVPQNLSASRPQDRQFILSSKKLLLSDSGFYLCAWRGLAGRTDTQYFGPGTRLTVL.

CDR3 protein: CASSPYGRGTNTEAFF. CDR3 DNA: TGTGCCAGCAGCCCCTACGGGAGGGGGACGAACACTGAAGCTTTCTTT. The chain has TRBV11-3 and TRBJ1-1, with D possibly matching TRBD1 (6 bases). Trimming took off 5 bases at V and 1 base at J, with 17 bases between the two ends. Germline V CDR1 and CDR2: SGHNT, YENEEA. CDR3 size: 16 residues.

The chain recombines TRBV29-1 with TRBJ1-1, with TRBD1 matching 10 bases. Germline V lookup: CDR1 SQVTM, CDR2 ANQGSEA. The CDR3 contains 13 residues. V lost 7 bases and J lost 4; bases outside the gene matches: 6. The CDR3, as DNA: TGCAGCGCTAGGACAGGGGGAGTCACTGAAGCTTTCTTT. As protein: CSARTGGVTEAFF. Using reference TRBV29-1 and TRBJ1-1 for the parts outside the CDR3, the full variable domain is SAVISQKPSRDICQRGTSLTIQCQVDSQVTMMFWYRQQPGQSLTLIATANQGSEATYESGFVIDKFPISRPNLTFSTLTVSNMSPEDSSIYLCSARTGGVTEAFFGQGTRLTVV.

This clone was seen a handful of times. J is TRBJ2-3 and V is TRBV6-8; D ambiguous. This CDR3 spans 14 amino acids. The germline V gene has CDR1 MNHGY and CDR2 SAAAGT. Trimming removed 3 bases at V and 2 bases at J, with 9 bases between. The DNA for the CDR3 is TGTGCCAGCAGTTATTTAACCCTCACAGATACGCAGTATTTT. This sequence encodes CASSYLTLTDTQYF.

This chain links TRBV6-7 with TRBJ1-1; the D is unclear. TRBV6-7 has ORF status, its function being uncertain. The CDR3 length is 11 residues. Between the trimmed V and J ends, which lost 4 bases and 10 bases, there was a span of 10 bases. In DNA form, the CDR3 reads TGTGCCAGCAGTTTCACCCAAGGAGCTTTCTTT. Protein product: CASSFTQGAFF.

The chain links TRBV30 to TRBJ1-4; D is perhaps TRBD1 (5 bases). Germline lookup yields CDR1 GTSNPN and CDR2 SVGIG (reference sequence). Trimming left V 2 bases short and J 8 bases short, with 18 bases between. The CDR3 is 15 amino acids. This CDR3 reads CAWSNRVSGREKLFF. CDR3 nucleotides: TGTGCCTGGAGTAATCGAGTCTCGGGGCGGGAAAAACTGTTTTTT.

The chain links TRBV7-5 to TRBJ2-7. TRBV7-5 represents a pseudogene. The CDR3 is 14 amino acids. CDR3 loop: CASSGKRGWDEQYF. CDR3 coding DNA: TGTGCCAGCAGCGGCAAGAGGGGATGGGACGAGCAGTACTTC.

This clone was counted a few times. The chain uses TRBV5-1 and TRBJ1-3; the D gene is possibly TRBD1 (6 bases). The CDR3 contains 16 residues. V lost 0 bases, J lost 4 bases, and 14 bases lay in between. Germline CDR1 is SGHRS and CDR2 is YFSETQ. Written as DNA, the CDR3 is TGCGCCAGCAGCTTGGTGGCAGGGACATCCGGAAACACCATATATTTT. Translation: CASSLVAGTSGNTIYF.

This clone was seen ten or more times. The gene calls are TRBV11-3 and TRBJ1-2, with D possibly matching TRBD1 (5 bases). Germline lookup yields CDR1 SGHNT and CDR2 YENEEA. Deletions cut 2 bases from V and 3 bases from J, with 10 bases between. The length of the CDR3 is 14 residues. This CDR3 reads CASSLITGDYGYTF. Here the CDR3 DNA reads TGTGCCAGCAGCTTAATCACAGGCGACTATGGCTACACCTTC.

This chain connects TRBV30 to TRBJ2-2, with 7 bases that match TRBD1. The ends lost 5 bases at V and 2 bases at J; junction bases unmatched: 11. The length of the CDR3 is 16 residues. Germline values: CDR1 GTSNPN, CDR2 SVGIG (reference sequence). This CDR3 reads CAWLGGAAGNTGELFF. The CDR3 DNA follows: TGTGCCTGGTTAGGGGGCGCGGCGGGTAACACCGGGGAGCTGTTTTTT. The full variable domain, in which reference TRBV30 and TRBJ2-2 provide the parts outside the CDR3, is SQTIHQWPATLVQPVGSPLSLECTVEGTSNPNLYWYRQAAGRGLQLLFYSVGIGQISSEVPQNLSASRPQDRQFILSSKKLLLSDSGFYLCAWLGGAAGNTGELFFGEGSRLTVL.

This clone was seen a few times. The rearrangement joins TRBV9 to TRBJ1-3; the D is unclear. The CDR3 has 15 amino acids. V was clipped by 0 bases and J by 0 bases, with 7 bases between them. In germline, CDR1 is SGDLS, CDR2 YYNGEE. CDR3 in DNA: TGTGCCAGCAGCGTAGGAATGAGCTCTGGAAACACCATATATTTT. It encodes CASSVGMSSGNTIYF.

The CDR3 DNA is TGTGCCAGCTCTCCCGGACTCAACACTGAAGCTTTCTTT. Its translation: CASSPGLNTEAFF. The V and J genes are TRBV18 and TRBJ1-1; D unresolved. V was shortened by 6 bases and J by 2 bases, with 10 bases between the two germline ends. The CDR3 covers 13 residues. Per germline, CDR1 KGHSH and CDR2 LQKENI.

The rearrangement joins TRBV29-1 to TRBJ2-2, with unresolved D. CDR3 length equals 13 residues. V was clipped by 8 bases and J by 4 bases, with 14 bases between them. Germline loops: CDR1 SQVTM, CDR2 ANQGSEA. In DNA, the CDR3 is TGCAGCTTTGGGGTGGGCCTCACCGGGGAGCTGTTTTTT. Translating it yields CSFGVGLTGELFF.

V and J are TRBV18 and TRBJ1-1; 7 nucleotides line up with TRBD1. V was pared by 3 bases and J by 3 bases, with 1 base of the junction left unmatched. The CDR3 sequence is 13 residues long. Germline loops: CDR1 KGHSH, CDR2 LQKENI. This CDR3 is CASSPQGDTEAFF. The CDR3 nucleotides are TGTGCCAGCTCACCTCAGGGGGACACTGAAGCTTTCTTT. Drawing the rest from reference TRBV18 and TRBJ1-1, the complete variable domain is NAGVMQNPRHLVRRRGQEARLRCSPMKGHSHVYWYRQLPEEGLKFMVYLQKENIIDESGMPKERFSAEFPKEGPSILRIQQVVRGDSAAYFCASSPQGDTEAFFGQGTRLTVV.

This clone appeared a few times. This chain joins TRBV11-3 and TRBJ1-1, with TRBD1 matching 7 bases. J was trimmed by 2 bases and V by 3 bases; bases with no gene match: 6. The length of the CDR3 is 15 residues. Per the germline V gene, CDR1 is SGHNT and CDR2 is YENEEA. The CDR3 bases are TGTGCCAGCAGCTTGCAGGGACAGTCAAACACTGAAGCTTTCTTT. As protein: CASSLQGQSNTEAFF.

The genes are TRBV6-8 and TRBJ2-3; unclear D gene. CDR3 length: 12 amino acids. V gave up 4 bases and J gave up 7 bases, with 9 bases separating them. Germline V gene lookup returns CDR1 MNHGY and CDR2 SAAAGT. The chain's CDR3 is CASSSNLNTQYF. CDR3 DNA: TGTGCCAGCAGTTCGAACCTGAATACGCAGTATTTT.